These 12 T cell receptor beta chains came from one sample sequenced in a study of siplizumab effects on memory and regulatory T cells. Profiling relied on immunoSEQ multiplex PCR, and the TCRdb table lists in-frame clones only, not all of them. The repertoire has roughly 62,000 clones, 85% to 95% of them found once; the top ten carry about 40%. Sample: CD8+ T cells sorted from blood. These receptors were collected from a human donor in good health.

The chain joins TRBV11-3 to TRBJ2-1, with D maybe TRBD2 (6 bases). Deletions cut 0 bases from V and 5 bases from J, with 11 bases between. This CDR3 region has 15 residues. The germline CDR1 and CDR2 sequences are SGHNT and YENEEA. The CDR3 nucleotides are TGTGCCAGCAGCTTAGAGTCTAGCGTAGACAATGAGCAGTTCTTC. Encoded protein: CASSLESSVDNEQFF.

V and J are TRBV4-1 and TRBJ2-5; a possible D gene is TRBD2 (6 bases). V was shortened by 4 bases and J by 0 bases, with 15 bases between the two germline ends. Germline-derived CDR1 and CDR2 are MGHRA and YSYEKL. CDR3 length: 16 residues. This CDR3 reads CASSPRGLLYQETQYF. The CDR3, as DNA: TGCGCCAGCAGCCCACGGGGACTTCTGTACCAAGAGACCCAGTACTTC.

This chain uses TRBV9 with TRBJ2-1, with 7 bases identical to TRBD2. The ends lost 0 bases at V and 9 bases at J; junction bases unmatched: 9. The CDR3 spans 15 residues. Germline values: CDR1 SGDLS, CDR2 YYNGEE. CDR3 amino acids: CASSVGGAPGGEQFF. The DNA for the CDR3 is TGTGCCAGCAGCGTAGGGGGCGCCCCGGGGGGTGAGCAGTTCTTC.

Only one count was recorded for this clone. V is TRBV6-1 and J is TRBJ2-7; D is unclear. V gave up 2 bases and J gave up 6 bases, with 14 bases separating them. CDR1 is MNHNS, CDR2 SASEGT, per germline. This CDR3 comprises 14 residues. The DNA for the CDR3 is TGTGCCAGCAGTGAACCCCCGATAAACCCCGAGCAGTACTTC. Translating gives CASSEPPINPEQYF.

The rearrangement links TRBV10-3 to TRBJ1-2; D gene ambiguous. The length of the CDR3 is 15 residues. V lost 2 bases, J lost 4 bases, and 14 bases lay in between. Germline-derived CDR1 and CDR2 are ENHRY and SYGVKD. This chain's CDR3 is CAISEGQTGFYGYTF. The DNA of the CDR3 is TGTGCCATCAGTGAGGGCCAGACGGGGTTCTATGGCTACACCTTC.

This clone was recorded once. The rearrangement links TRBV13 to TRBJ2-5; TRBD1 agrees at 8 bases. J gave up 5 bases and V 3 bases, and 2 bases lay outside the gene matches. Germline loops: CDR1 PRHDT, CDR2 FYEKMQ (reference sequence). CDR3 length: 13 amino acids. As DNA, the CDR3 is TGTGCCAGCAGCTTCCAGGGGGCTGAGACCCAGTACTTC. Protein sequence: CASSFQGAETQYF. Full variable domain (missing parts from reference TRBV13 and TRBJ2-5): AAGVIQSPRHLIKEKRETATLKCYPIPRHDTVYWYQQGPGQDPQFLISFYEKMQSDKGSIPDRFSAQQFSDYHSELNMSSLELGDSALYFCASSFQGAETQYFGPGTRLLVL.

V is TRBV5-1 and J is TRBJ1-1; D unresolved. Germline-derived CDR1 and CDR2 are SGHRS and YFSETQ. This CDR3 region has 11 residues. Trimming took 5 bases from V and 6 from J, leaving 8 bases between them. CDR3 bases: TGCGCCAGCAGGGAACTGGCTGAAGCTTTCTTT. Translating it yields CASRELAEAFF.

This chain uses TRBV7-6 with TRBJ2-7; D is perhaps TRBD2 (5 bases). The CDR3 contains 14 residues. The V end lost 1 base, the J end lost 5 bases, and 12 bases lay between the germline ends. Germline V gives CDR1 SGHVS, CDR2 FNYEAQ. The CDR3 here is CASSLGTGSHEQYF. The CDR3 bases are TGTGCCAGCAGCTTAGGGACTGGTTCCCACGAGCAGTACTTC.

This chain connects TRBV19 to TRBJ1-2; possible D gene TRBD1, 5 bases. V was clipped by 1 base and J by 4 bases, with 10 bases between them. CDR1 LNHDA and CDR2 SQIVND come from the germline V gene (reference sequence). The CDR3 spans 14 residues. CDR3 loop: CASSIGRALYGYTF. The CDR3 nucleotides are TGTGCCAGTAGTATAGGCAGGGCCCTCTATGGCTACACCTTC.

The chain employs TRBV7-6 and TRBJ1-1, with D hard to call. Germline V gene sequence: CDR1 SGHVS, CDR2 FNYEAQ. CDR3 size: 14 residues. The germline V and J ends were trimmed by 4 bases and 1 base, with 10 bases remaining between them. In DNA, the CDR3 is TGTGCCAGCAGCTCCGGACGGGCGAACACTGAAGCTTTCTTT. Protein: CASSSGRANTEAFF.

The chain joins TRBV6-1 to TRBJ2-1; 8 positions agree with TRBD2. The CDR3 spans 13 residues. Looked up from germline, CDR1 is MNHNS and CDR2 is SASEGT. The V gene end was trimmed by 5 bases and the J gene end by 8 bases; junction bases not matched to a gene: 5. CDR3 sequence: CASSPRGGDEQFF. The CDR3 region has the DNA TGTGCCAGCAGTCCACGGGGGGGCGATGAGCAGTTCTTC.

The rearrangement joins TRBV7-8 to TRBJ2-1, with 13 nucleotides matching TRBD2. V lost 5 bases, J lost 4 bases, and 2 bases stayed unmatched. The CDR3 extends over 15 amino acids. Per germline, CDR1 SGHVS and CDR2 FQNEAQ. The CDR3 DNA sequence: TGTGCCAGCAGCACGGGACTAGCGGGATACAATGAGCAGTTCTTC. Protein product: CASSTGLAGYNEQFF.